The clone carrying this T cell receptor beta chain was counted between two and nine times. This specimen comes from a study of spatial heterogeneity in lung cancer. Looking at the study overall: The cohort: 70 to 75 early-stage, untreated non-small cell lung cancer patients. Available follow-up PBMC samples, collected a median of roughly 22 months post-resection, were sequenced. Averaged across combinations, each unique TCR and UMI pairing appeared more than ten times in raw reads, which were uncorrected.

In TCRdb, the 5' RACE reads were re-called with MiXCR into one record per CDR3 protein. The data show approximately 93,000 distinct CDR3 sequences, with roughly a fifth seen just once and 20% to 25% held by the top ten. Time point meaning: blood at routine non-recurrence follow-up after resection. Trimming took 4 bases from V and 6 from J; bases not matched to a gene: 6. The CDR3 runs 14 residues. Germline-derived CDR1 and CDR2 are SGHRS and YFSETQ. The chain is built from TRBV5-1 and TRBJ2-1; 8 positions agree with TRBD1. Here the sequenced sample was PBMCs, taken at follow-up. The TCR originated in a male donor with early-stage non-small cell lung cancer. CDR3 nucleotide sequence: TGCGCCAGCAGCGTGAGGACAGGGTCCAATGAGCAGTTCTTC. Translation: CASSVRTGSNEQFF.